Listed here is a single T cell receptor beta chain. The antigen this receptor binds is unknown. No much larger clonotype is one base removed from it; base qualities were not supplied. Amplification of TCR beta CDR3 regions was carried out from RNA transcripts. The first round of RT-PCR for the TCR CDR3 was performed with the HTBI primer set and the Qiagen OneStep RT-PCR kit. Libraries were constructed in a second round of multiplex PCR, after which size selection and purification were carried out. The libraries were sequenced on an Illumina HiSeq2000 using paired-end 100 bp reads. Under the source paper's analysis protocol: SOAPnuke was used to process the raw data, throwing out any read that contained adapters or uncalled bases, had a mean Phred below 15, or lacked an exact constant-primer or identifier match. COPE v1.2.5 was used to merge the high-quality paired reads, and each unique nucleotide sequence was defined as a clonotype. MiTCR v1.1 was used to align the clonotypes against IMGT TRBV, TRBD and TRBJ reference segments. The analysis was restricted to V-J combinations with a frequency above 0.0001, which together covered approximately 99% of the repertoires. A TCS score was defined as the ratio between F50 (clonal expansion) and ExV (chaos), using BLOSUM62-based TCRdist between CDR3 peptides within each V-J. Welch's t-statistics and random forest reduced around 550 V-J features to under 15, which were used in a naive Bayes classifier (R e1071). The Morisita-Horn index was used to measure how similar the thyroid and blood repertoires were. Using fastp trimming at Q25 and MiXCR clonotype assembly, TCRdb reanalyzed the public sequencing data and kept in-frame beta chains. Duplicate CDR3 protein sequences are folded into a single record with the most common DNA and genes. These V and J calls rely on TCRdb rather than the paper's analysis. This sample comprises hundreds of thousands of distinct CDR3 sequences, 35% to 45% of them detected only once. Around 10% of the sample comes from the top ten.

A patient counted as having stable Graves' hyperthyroidism if no progression to ophthalmopathy occurred over 18 months of follow-up. Hyperthyroidism patients were newly diagnosed, had a disease duration of under 2 months, and were aged 18 to 65 years. Any patient with an uncontrolled infection, another autoimmune disease, pregnancy or lactation was excluded. Diagnoses were based on clinical symptoms, serum thyroxine and TRAb, thyroid ultrasound and orbital computed tomography. PBMCs were separated from 8 to 10 ml of fresh peripheral blood using Ficoll-Paque density gradient centrifugation. Trizol reagent was used to extract total RNA, and RNA quality was then checked on an Agilent 2100 Bioanalyzer. This entry comes from a study of T cells in Graves' hyperthyroidism and ophthalmopathy (dated 2019 in TCRdb). Some background on the complete study: Peripheral blood samples were taken at initial diagnosis, before any treatment was given. TCR V-J signatures able to tell the groups apart were searched for in a discovery cohort of 90 to 100 patients, of whom roughly 42 had Graves' ophthalmopathy and roughly 59 had stable Graves' hyperthyroidism. In several Graves' hyperthyroidism patients, the study also compared T-cell repertoires from thyroid tissue with T-cell repertoires from blood. Prospective prediction of ophthalmopathy was tested in an independent validation cohort consisting of roughly 20 hyperthyroidism patients and approximately 16 patients who later progressed to ophthalmopathy. The paper reports TCR Vbeta CDR3 sequencing of roughly 140 peripheral blood samples: over 40 ophthalmopathy, 70 to 85 hyperthyroidism and 17 progressor patients. Following sampling, methimazole starting at 30 mg daily was given to hyperthyroidism patients, and high-dose intravenous methylprednisolone was given to ophthalmopathy patients. The 75 to 100 discovery patients were divided at random into training and test sets in a 7:3 ratio.

The CDR3 covers 14 residues, taking in both the cysteine and the phenylalanine. Solely the CDR3 DNA is kept, with 42 bases framed from the first base. Relative to germline, V is 0 bases shorter and J is 5 bases shorter, with 10 bases between their ends. Reading the germline V gene gives CDR1 MNHEY and CDR2 SVGAGI. Study-wide findings and limitations: No statistical method was used to fix the sample size in advance, and group allocation was not hidden from the investigators. During validation, the model predicted progression to ophthalmopathy a median of around 7 months ahead of onset, with 60% to 71% sensitivity and less than 85% specificity. Blood samples also contained most of the expanded thyroid clonotypes (frequency above 0.001), which suggests that blood repertoires may reflect thyroid immune responses. A 13 V-J signature model separated ophthalmopathy from stable hyperthyroidism, with roughly 88% sensitivity and roughly 82% specificity in cross-validation and 80%/75% in testing.

This chain is built from TRBV6-5 and TRBJ2-5; the D call is possibly TRBD1 or TRBD2, each sharing 5 bases. The source of this sequence is a man aged 18 to 35 with Graves' hyperthyroidism. Input material: blood. The sequence in DNA is TGTGCCAGCAGTTACTCGGGACCAGCGGAGACCCAGTACTTC. It translates to CASSYSGPAETQYF.